This TCR beta chain derives from a study of blood T cell repertoires in COVID-19. Overall study context: T cells, B-cell-depleted T cells, or PBMCs supplied cDNA or gDNA.

Method: immunoSEQ multiplex PCR; TCRdb's copy keeps in-frame clones and lacks some. The table includes approximately 54,000 clones, around 84% detected once. V trimming: 8 bases; J trimming: 1 base; junction bases outside the gene matches: 4. The CDR3 is made up of 13 amino acids. This sequence originates from a man at least 80 years old with active COVID-19. The rearrangement joins TRBV12-3 or TRBV12-4 to TRBJ1-1; 7 bases match TRBD1. Sequencing input: peripheral blood. The DNA for the CDR3 is TGTGCCAGCCTAACAGGGGCGAACACTGAAGCTTTCTTT. Translation gives CASLTGANTEAFF.